The 7 T cell receptor beta chains given below trace back to one sample, sequenced in a study of control samples from healthy donors and cancer patients (dated by TCRdb to 2019 to 2021). The method behind the library was the immunoSEQ multiplex PCR assay. TCRdb mirrors the immuneACCESS table, restricted to in-frame sequences. Some clones are absent from its copies; in checked studies, under half trace to an unresolved V gene, and the reason for the others is unknown. The sample table lists about 120,000 clones, 85% to 95% of them with a count of one. The top ten clones comprise 0.5% to 0.7% of the sample. The specimen sequenced was PBMCs. The receptors come from a man older than 75 with head and neck cancer.

The chain employs TRBV15 and TRBJ2-7; the D is unclear. The V end was cut by 0 bases, the J end by 1 base, with 10 bases between. CDR1 and CDR2 from the germline V gene are LNHNV and YYDKDF (reference sequence). The CDR3 extends over 15 amino acids. CDR3 sequence (DNA): TGTGCCACCAGCAGAGATAGGCGGATTTCCTACGAGCAGTACTTC. Its translation is CATSRDRRISYEQYF.

The chain employs TRBV6-5 and TRBJ2-3; 7 bases map to TRBD2. Germline V gene sequence: CDR1 MNHEY, CDR2 SVGAGI. This CDR3 contains 15 residues. The J segment lost 6 bases and the V segment lost 6 bases, leaving 12 bases of the junction unmatched. This chain's CDR3 is CASRRGGTTVDTQYF. The DNA of the CDR3 is TGTGCCAGCAGACGAGGCGGGACTACCGTCGATACGCAGTATTTT.

The chain combines TRBV6-1 with TRBJ1-4; maybe TRBD1 (6 bases). Germline CDR1 is MNHNS and CDR2 is SASEGT. V lost 3 bases and J lost 7, with 12 bases in between. The CDR3 contains 14 residues. The DNA of the CDR3 is TGTGCCAGCAGTGACCGGGACATGCCTGAAAAACTGTTTTTT. It translates to CASSDRDMPEKLFF.

The rearrangement links TRBV25-1 to TRBJ2-7; D gene ambiguous. This CDR3 is built from 14 residues. Germline assignment: CDR1 MGHDK and CDR2 SYGVNS. With 0 bases removed from V and 0 bases from J, the gap between germline ends came to 6 bases. In DNA form, the CDR3 reads TGTGCCAGCAGTGAATATGGGTTCTCCTACGAGCAGTACTTC. Translation: CASSEYGFSYEQYF.

This chain joins TRBV11-2 and TRBJ2-1; D call uncertain. Trimming took 5 bases from V and 5 from J, leaving 7 bases between them. The CDR3 runs 12 residues. CDR1 SGHAT and CDR2 FQNNGV come from the germline V gene. The chain's CDR3 is CASSPVHNEQFF. The DNA of the CDR3 is TGTGCCAGCAGCCCGGTCCACAATGAGCAGTTCTTC.

This rearrangement joins TRBV14 to TRBJ2-1; a possible D gene is TRBD2 (6 bases). From germline, CDR1 is SGHDN and CDR2 FVKESK. This CDR3 spans 17 amino acids. V lost 0 bases to trimming and J lost 8 bases, with 20 bases between them. CDR3 in amino acids: CASSQEGGSGLVHEQFF. In DNA, the CDR3 is TGTGCCAGCAGCCAAGAGGGGGGATCAGGGCTCGTCCATGAGCAGTTCTTC.

The chain joins TRBV7-9 to TRBJ2-7; 10 bases fit TRBD1. V trimming: 3 bases; J trimming: 0 bases; junction bases outside the gene matches: 8. The CDR3 is 17 amino acids. Looked up from germline, CDR1 is SEHNR and CDR2 is FQNEAQ (reference sequence). The CDR3 DNA reads as TGTGCCAGCAGCTTGTACCACGGGACAGGGGTCTCCTACGAGCAGTACTTC. It yields the protein CASSLYHGTGVSYEQYF.